This TCR beta chain was retrieved from a study of blood T cell repertoires in COVID-19. Looking at the study overall: Donors in the United States, Italy and Spain gave samples during acute or convalescent COVID-19. PBMCs, B-cell-depleted T cells, or T cells provided the cDNA or gDNA that made up the material.

Under the authors' procedure: From reference gene primer amplification, estimates of nucleated cell counts were derived. Generated by immunoSEQ multiplex PCR, the TCRdb table keeps only in-frame clones and is missing some. The DNA was the basis for D and trimming; V, J and clone size are from that table. The table has around 240,000 clones, 82% seen once; the top ten hold over 1.5%. V was trimmed by 1 base and J by 1 base, leaving 11 bases between them. The CDR3 is 15 residues long. Germline-derived CDR1 and CDR2 are LGHDT and YNNKEL (reference sequence). The TCR comes from an elderly woman with acute or convalescent COVID-19. Sequenced: peripheral blood. The chain uses TRBV3-1 (or the pseudogene TRBV3-2) and TRBJ2-7; D is perhaps TRBD1 (6 bases). The CDR3 DNA sequence: TGTGCCAGCAGCCAAGGGGGGCAGCGTTCCTACGAGCAGTACTTC. Translation gives CASSQGGQRSYEQYF.